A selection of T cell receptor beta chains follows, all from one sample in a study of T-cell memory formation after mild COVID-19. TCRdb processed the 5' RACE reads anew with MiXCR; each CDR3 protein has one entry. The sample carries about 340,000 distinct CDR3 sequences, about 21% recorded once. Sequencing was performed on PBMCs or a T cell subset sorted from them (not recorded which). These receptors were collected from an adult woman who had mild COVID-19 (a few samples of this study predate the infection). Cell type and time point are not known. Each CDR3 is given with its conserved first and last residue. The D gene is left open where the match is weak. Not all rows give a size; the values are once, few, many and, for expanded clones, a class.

cdr3_aa: CASSLDGVYYGYTF; cdr3_nt: TGTGCCAGCAGCTTGGATGGGGTATACTATGGCTACACCTTC; v_call: TRBV5-5; clone_size: -; j_call: TRBJ1-2; d_call: -
cdr3_aa: CASSIPGTAKNRSSYEQYF; cdr3_nt: TGCGCCAGCAGCATACCCGGGACAGCCAAAAACCGAAGCTCCTACGAGCAGTACTTC; v_call: TRBV5-1; clone_size: few; j_call: TRBJ2-7; d_call: TRBD1
cdr3_aa: CASSYSTPGLAGVSVVHEQFF; cdr3_nt: TGTGCCAGCAGTTACTCGACCCCGGGACTAGCGGGAGTCAGTGTCGTCCATGAGCAGTTCTTC; v_call: TRBV6-2/TRBV6-3; clone_size: -; j_call: TRBJ2-1; d_call: TRBD2
cdr3_aa: CATSDFRGALGNEQFF; cdr3_nt: TGTGCCACCAGTGATTTCAGGGGGGCCTTAGGTAATGAGCAGTTCTTC; v_call: TRBV24-1; clone_size: few; j_call: TRBJ2-1; d_call: -
cdr3_aa: CASSVTGEGYTF; cdr3_nt: TGTGCCAGCAGTGTGACAGGGGAAGGCTACACCTTC; v_call: TRBV2; clone_size: -; j_call: TRBJ1-2; d_call: TRBD1
cdr3_aa: CASSLVSSAQGGEQYF; cdr3_nt: TGTGCCAGCAGCTTAGTTTCTTCCGCCCAAGGAGGGGAGCAGTACTTC; v_call: TRBV7-6; clone_size: few; j_call: TRBJ2-7; d_call: -
cdr3_aa: CASSEWRGNTGELFF; cdr3_nt: TGTGCCAGCAGTGAATGGCGTGGGAACACCGGGGAGCTGTTTTTT; v_call: TRBV6-1; clone_size: -; j_call: TRBJ2-2; d_call: -
cdr3_aa: CASSNRGNTDTQYF; cdr3_nt: TGTGCCAGTAGTAACAGGGGTAACACAGATACGCAGTATTTT; v_call: TRBV19; clone_size: few; j_call: TRBJ2-3; d_call: TRBD1
cdr3_aa: CASSSGQPAIYEQYF; cdr3_nt: TGTGCCAGCAGTTCGGGACAGCCGGCGATATACGAGCAGTACTTC; v_call: TRBV12-3/TRBV12-4; clone_size: few; j_call: TRBJ2-7; d_call: TRBD1
cdr3_aa: CASSHGTSYDEQFF; cdr3_nt: TGCGCCAGCAGCCACGGGACTAGCTACGATGAGCAGTTCTTC; v_call: TRBV5-1; clone_size: -; j_call: TRBJ2-1; d_call: TRBD2
cdr3_aa: CAISENTEAFF; cdr3_nt: TGTGCCATCAGTGAGAACACTGAAGCTTTCTTT; v_call: TRBV10-3; clone_size: -; j_call: TRBJ1-1; d_call: -
cdr3_aa: CASSAETGAVSGYTF; cdr3_nt: TGTGCCAGCAGTGCGGAGACAGGGGCCGTCTCTGGCTACACCTTC; v_call: TRBV2; clone_size: -; j_call: TRBJ1-2; d_call: TRBD1
cdr3_aa: CASSSGEGETQYF; cdr3_nt: TGTGCCAGCAGCTCTGGAGAAGGAGAGACCCAGTACTTC; v_call: TRBV7-2; clone_size: -; j_call: TRBJ2-5; d_call: -
cdr3_aa: CASSQALTAGAPGAQYF; cdr3_nt: TGCGCCAGCAGCCAAGCTTTGACGGCGGGGGCCCCCGGGGCCCAGTACTTC; v_call: TRBV4-1; clone_size: few; j_call: TRBJ2-5; d_call: -
cdr3_aa: CSASLARGSYELYF; cdr3_nt: TGCAGTGCTAGCTTAGCCAGGGGCTCCTACGAGCTGTACTTC; v_call: TRBV20-1; clone_size: -; j_call: TRBJ2-7; d_call: -
cdr3_aa: CSARQEVSNYGYTF; cdr3_nt: TGCAGTGCTAGACAAGAGGTGTCTAACTATGGCTACACCTTC; v_call: TRBV20-1; clone_size: -; j_call: TRBJ1-2; d_call: -
cdr3_aa: CASIRASLSKLF; cdr3_nt: TGTGCCAGCATAAGGGCATCACTGTCCAAGCTCTTC; v_call: TRBV7-3; clone_size: -; j_call: TRBJ2-1; d_call: -
cdr3_aa: CASSQVSTSGGTDTQYF; cdr3_nt: TGCGCCAGCAGCCAAGTTTCGACTAGCGGGGGCACAGATACGCAGTATTTT; v_call: TRBV4-1; clone_size: -; j_call: TRBJ2-3; d_call: TRBD2